The subject of this entry is one T cell receptor beta chain. Relative to its sample, this clone is medium-sized (0.01 to 0.1%). Its antigen specificity is not known. Base qualities are not provided; no much larger clone lies one nucleotide away. Libraries were built with PCR. Data came from an Illumina HiSeq 4000. High-throughput sequencing was used to profile the TCR beta-chain CDR3 region of every patient. As for the original processing: The researchers built a classifier to tell apart papillary thyroid cancer patients with distant metastasis, based on CDR3 differences among clinicopathological groups. To measure repertoire diversity the researchers used the Shannon index, while the Morisita-Horn index served to gauge how similar the tumor and blood repertoires were. TCRdb itself trimmed the public reads at Q25 with fastp, ran MiXCR and retained productive beta chains. These V and J calls originate from TCRdb's pipeline instead of the authors' own analysis. For this sample there are about 14,000 clones; around 12% appear just once. The ten largest account for about 15% of the sample.

None of the patients had been given any treatment before thyroid surgery. Using T-cell receptor beta sequencing, the study looked back at clinical samples from patients collected from the early 2010s to the late 2010s. This record belongs to a study of metastatic and nonmetastatic thyroid tumors (dated by TCRdb to about 2020). Regarding the study in general: Repertoires from peripheral blood and from tumor or nodule tissue samples of malignant and benign thyroid patients were compared. The full study reports these points: In both blood and tumor samples, malignant tumors were reported to have significantly higher TCR beta diversity than benign nodules.

CDR1 LNHDA and CDR2 SQIVND are derived from the germline V gene (reference sequence). The CDR3 sequence holds 14 residues, the cysteine and phenylalanine included. Just the 42-base CDR3 DNA is kept, in frame starting at base 1. V drops 4 bases and J drops 10 bases, leaving 14 bases in between. The sample consisted of blood. Recombination linked TRBV19 to TRBJ1-6; there is no confident call for the D gene. The clonotype originates from a female donor with papillary thyroid cancer or a benign thyroid nodule (not recorded which). Some clones in this sample may be carry-over from other donors' samples. The nucleotide sequence reads as follows: TGTGCCAGTAGTACACAAGTTGGGCGCTCACCCCTCCACTTT. The resulting protein is CASSTQVGRSPLHF.